The entry below gives a single T cell receptor (beta chain) sequence along with its context. The data originate from a study of beta chain features in type 1 diabetes. Every isolated RNA sample was fully reverse transcribed, so sequencing captured expressed TCRB transcripts. Assay: immunoSEQ multiplex PCR; the TCRdb copy retains only in-frame clones and omits some. The sample contains roughly 370,000 clones, around 13% of which appear only once. Germline V gene lookup returns CDR1 SGHTA and CDR2 FQGNSA. The CDR3 covers 14 residues. Trimming took off 6 bases at V and 2 bases at J, with 12 bases between the two ends.

This sequence joins TRBV7-2 and TRBJ2-3; a possible D gene is TRBD2 (5 bases). The sample comprised naive CD4+ T cells from blood. This TCR was sampled from a man aged 25-40 years in good health. The CDR3 sequence is CASSGSGNTDTQYF. Here the CDR3 DNA reads TGTGCCAGCAGTGGATCGGGAAACACAGATACGCAGTATTTT. Full variable domain (rest looked up from reference TRBV7-2 and TRBJ2-3): GAGVSQSPSNKVTEKGKDVELRCDPISGHTALYWYRQSLGQGLEFLIYFQGNSAPDKSGLPSDRFSAERTGGSVSTLTIQRTQQEDSAVYLCASSGSGNTDTQYFGPGTRLTVL.